Shown below are 32 T cell receptor beta chains from a single sample sequenced in a study of blood T cell repertoires in COVID-19. Assay: immunoSEQ multiplex PCR; the TCRdb copy retains only in-frame clones and omits some. This sample yields some 200,000 clones, of which less than 90% are seen a single time; 0.7% to 0.85% belongs to the top ten. The sample was peripheral blood. These receptors originate from a woman in her 70s with acute or convalescent COVID-19.

This clone was detected once. The chain has TRBV9 and TRBJ1-4; TRBD1 matches at 8 bases. After removal of 4 bases from V and 7 bases from J, the junction contained 6 bases not matched to a gene. This CDR3 has 14 amino acids. Germline V gene sequence: CDR1 SGDLS, CDR2 YYNGEE. Here the CDR3 reads CASSPRQGIEKLFF. As DNA, the CDR3 is TGTGCCAGCAGCCCCCGACAGGGGATTGAAAAACTGTTTTTT. The full variable domain, with the rest looked up from reference TRBV9 and TRBJ1-4, is DSGVTQTPKHLITATGQRVTLRCSPRSGDLSVYWYQQSLDQGLQFLIQYYNGEERAKGNILERFSAQQFPDLHSELNLSSLELGDSALYFCASSPRQGIEKLFFGSGTQLSVL.

The J gene is TRBJ1-4, the V gene TRBV10-3; D is undetermined. V was shortened by 7 bases and J by 6 bases, with 9 bases between the two germline ends. The CDR3 has 12 residues. CDR1 is ENHRY, CDR2 SYGVKD, per germline. The chain's CDR3 is CAITDKDEKLFF. CDR3 sequence (DNA): TGTGCCATCACAGATAAAGATGAAAAACTGTTTTTT.

This clone has only one observation. J is TRBJ2-7 and V is TRBV28, with 11 bases identical to TRBD2. Germline values: CDR1 MDHEN, CDR2 SYDVKM. The V segment lost 6 bases and the J segment 2 bases; nucleotides outside the gene matches: 3. The CDR3 extends over 14 amino acids. This CDR3 reads CASSVAGGTYEQYF. CDR3 DNA sequence: TGTGCCAGCAGCGTAGCGGGGGGGACCTACGAGCAGTACTTC.

The J gene is TRBJ2-5, the V gene TRBV5-1, with a tentative D call TRBD2 (7 bases). There are 13 residues in the CDR3. The V end was cut by 4 bases, the J end by 7 bases, with 14 bases between. Germline V gene sequence: CDR1 SGHRS, CDR2 YFSETQ. CDR3 sequence: CASSKGGAGTQYF. CDR3 in DNA: TGCGCCAGCAGCAAAGGGGGGGCTGGGACCCAGTACTTC.

This clone was counted a few times. The CDR3 nucleotides are TGTGCCAGCAGTTCCCGAACAGGGAGAGGTCAGCCCCAGCATTTT. Residues: CASSSRTGRGQPQHF. V is TRBV28 and J is TRBJ1-5; TRBD1 might be the D (6 bases). The germline CDR1 and CDR2 sequences are MDHEN and SYDVKM. V lost 4 bases to trimming and J lost 6 bases, with 16 bases between them. The CDR3 runs 15 residues. The full variable domain, in which reference TRBV28 and TRBJ1-5 provide the parts outside the CDR3, is DVKVTQSSRYLVKRTGEKVFLECVQDMDHENMFWYRQDPGLGLRLIYFSYDVKMKEKGDIPEGYSVSREKKERFSLILESASTNQTSMYLCASSSRTGRGQPQHFGDGTRLSIL.

The rearrangement links TRBV5-1 to TRBJ1-1; D remains unclear. The CDR3 sequence is 14 residues long. The germline V and J ends were trimmed by 4 bases and 3 bases, with 13 bases remaining between them. Germline lookup yields CDR1 SGHRS and CDR2 YFSETQ. In DNA form, the CDR3 reads TGCGCCAGCAGCCAACACGCCCTTGACACTGAAGCTTTCTTT. This encodes CASSQHALDTEAFF.

This clone was seen a few times. This chain uses TRBV11-2 with TRBJ1-6; tentatively, D is TRBD1 (5 bases). Looked up from germline, CDR1 is SGHAT and CDR2 is FQNNGV. The CDR3 loop spans 13 amino acids. V was cut by 2 bases and J by 10 bases, with 9 bases left in between. CDR3 sequence (DNA): TGTGCCAGCAGCTTAAGGCGGGACTCACCCCTCCACTTT. It encodes CASSLRRDSPLHF.

This clone occurred a few times. This rearrangement joins TRBV12-3 or TRBV12-4 to TRBJ2-5, with 8 bases identical to TRBD1. The CDR3 has 13 residues. Trimming removed 6 bases from V and 7 bases from J; junction bases left unmatched: 7. For the CDR3, the DNA is TGTGCCAGCAGCCTTGGACAGGGAGGGACCCAGTACTTC. Residues: CASSLGQGGTQYF.

The V call is TRBV2, the J call TRBJ2-1, with 13 bases matching TRBD2. This CDR3 is built from 14 residues. Trimming removed 7 bases from V and 6 bases from J; junction bases left unmatched: 3. Germline V CDR1 and CDR2: SNHLY, FYNNEI. The CDR3 region has the DNA TGTGCCAGCAATCGACTAGCGGGGGGCAATGAGCAGTTCTTC. This encodes CASNRLAGGNEQFF. Based on the CDR3 plus reference TRBV2 and TRBJ2-1, the full variable domain is EPEVTQTPSHQVTQMGQEVILRCVPISNHLYFYWYRQILGQKVEFLVSFYNNEISEKSEIFDDQFSVERPDGSNFTLKIRSTKLEDSAMYFCASNRLAGGNEQFFGPGTRLTVL.

The chain joins TRBV7-2 to TRBJ1-1; the D is unclear. The CDR3 is made up of 12 amino acids. V was cut by 2 bases and J by 7 bases, with 8 bases left in between. The V gene's germline CDR1 is SGHTA and CDR2 FQGNSA. The CDR3 spells CASSLYGGEAFF. The DNA for the CDR3 is TGTGCCAGCAGCTTATATGGAGGTGAAGCTTTCTTT. Combining the CDR3 with reference TRBV7-2 and TRBJ1-1 gives the whole variable domain GAGVSQSPSNKVTEKGKDVELRCDPISGHTALYWYRQSLGQGLEFLIYFQGNSAPDKSGLPSDRFSAERTGGSVSTLTIQRTQQEDSAVYLCASSLYGGEAFFGQGTRLTVV.

V and J are TRBV7-2 and TRBJ2-5; no clear D. The V and J ends lost 5 bases and 0 bases respectively, with 7 bases between them. Germline V CDR1 and CDR2: SGHTA, FQGNSA. The CDR3 is 13 amino acids. CDR3 DNA sequence: TGTGCCAGCAGCCCCCGTTACCAAGAGACCCAGTACTTC. It translates to CASSPRYQETQYF.

The gene calls are TRBV7-3 and TRBJ2-1; 8 bases agree with TRBD1. CDR3 length: 15 amino acids. V shed 3 bases, J shed 4 bases, and the junction held 5 bases outside the gene matches. The germline V gene has CDR1 SGHTA and CDR2 FQGTGA. In nucleotides, the CDR3 is TGTGCCAGCAGCTTTCCCGGGACAGGTTACAATGAGCAGTTCTTC. This codes for CASSFPGTGYNEQFF.

This chain joins TRBV18 and TRBJ2-5, with a weak D call TRBD2 (5 bases). Per the germline V gene, CDR1 is KGHSH and CDR2 is LQKENI. V was pared by 0 bases and J by 3 bases, with 8 bases between. CDR3 length: 14 residues. CDR3 sequence (DNA): TGTGCCAGCTCACCACCGTCCGGGAAAGAGACCCAGTACTTC. Translation gives CASSPPSGKETQYF.

The chain carries TRBV29-1 and TRBJ2-5, with a tentative D call TRBD1 (6 bases). V was clipped by 5 bases and J by 5 bases, with 18 bases between them. Looked up from germline, CDR1 is SQVTM and CDR2 is ANQGSEA. The CDR3 is made up of 14 amino acids. As DNA, the CDR3 is TGCAGCGTTTCAGCTGTACAGGGAATTGAGACCCAGTACTTC. The encoded protein is CSVSAVQGIETQYF.

This chain links TRBV16 with TRBJ2-1; D might be TRBD1 (6 bases). Germline CDR1 KGHSY, CDR2 FQNENV. V dropped 0 bases and J dropped 7 bases, with 13 bases sitting between them. The CDR3 loop spans 15 amino acids. Written as DNA, the CDR3 is TGTGCCAGCAGCCAATCTAACCCGACAGGAAATGAGCAGTTCTTC. Translating it yields CASSQSNPTGNEQFF.

The V call is TRBV2, the J call TRBJ2-1; 8 positions match TRBD2. Germline-derived CDR1 and CDR2 are SNHLY and FYNNEI. The CDR3 length is 19 residues. Trimming cost V 8 bases and J 9 bases; bases outside gene matches: 27. CDR3: CASSGNRLPFRREDPEQFF. The CDR3 nucleotides read TGTGCCAGCTCGGGGAACAGATTGCCTTTTAGGCGGGAGGACCCTGAGCAGTTCTTC.

The chain uses TRBV5-1 and TRBJ1-1; maybe TRBD1 (6 bases). Germline values: CDR1 SGHRS, CDR2 YFSETQ. The CDR3 loop spans 14 amino acids. The V end was cut by 2 bases, the J end by 1 base, with 9 bases between. CDR3 loop: CASSFDRQNTEAFF. Here the CDR3 DNA reads TGCGCCAGCAGCTTCGACAGGCAGAACACTGAAGCTTTCTTT.

The chain recombines TRBV6-5 with TRBJ2-7; D call uncertain. CDR3 length: 14 residues. The V gene's germline CDR1 is MNHEY and CDR2 SVGAGI. V was pared by 5 bases and J by 0 bases, with 11 bases between. Here the CDR3 DNA reads TGTGCCAGCAGTCCCCGTCAGTTCTCCTACGAGCAGTACTTC. It encodes CASSPRQFSYEQYF.

The table lists this clone with a few counts. The V call is TRBV9, the J call TRBJ1-3; D is possibly TRBD1 (6 bases). V was trimmed by 4 bases and J by 3 bases, leaving 11 bases between them. Germline V gene data show CDR1 as SGDLS and CDR2 as YYNGEE. The CDR3 consists of 14 residues. CDR3 sequence: CASSRTEVGNTIYF. CDR3 sequence (DNA): TGTGCCAGCAGCCGGACAGAGGTTGGAAACACCATATATTTT.

The chain couples TRBV15 to TRBJ1-4; 8 bases map to TRBD1. Unmatched junction bases numbered 8, after V lost 1 base and J lost 4 bases. The CDR3 extends over 17 amino acids. Per germline, CDR1 LNHNV and CDR2 YYDKDF (reference sequence). CDR3 in amino acids: CATSRGTKTGVNEKLFF. CDR3 sequence (DNA): TGTGCCACCAGCAGAGGAACGAAGACAGGGGTTAATGAAAAACTGTTTTTT.

The V call is TRBV20-1, the J call TRBJ2-3, with TRBD2 matching 7 bases. CDR3 length equals 14 residues. The germline V gene has CDR1 DFQATT and CDR2 SNEGSKA (reference sequence). Trimming took 3 bases from V and 2 from J; bases not matched to a gene: 5. This CDR3 is CSASGAGNTDTQYF. The CDR3 nucleotides read TGCAGTGCTAGTGGAGCGGGAAACACAGATACGCAGTATTTT.

This clone was recorded once. CDR3 sequence: CASSVRGDRANYGYTF. CDR3 DNA: TGTGCCAGCAGCGTAAGGGGGGACAGAGCCAACTATGGCTACACCTTC. The J gene is TRBJ1-2, the V gene TRBV9; 7 bases fit TRBD1. This CDR3 is built from 16 residues. The V and J ends lost 1 base and 2 bases, in that order; junction bases with no gene match: 8. Germline V lookup: CDR1 SGDLS, CDR2 YYNGEE.

The V call is TRBV19, the J call TRBJ2-5; 8 positions agree with TRBD1. The CDR3 consists of 15 residues. V shed 4 bases, J shed 1 base, and the junction held 5 bases outside the gene matches. The germline V gene has CDR1 LNHDA and CDR2 SQIVND (reference sequence). The CDR3 is CASSTRDRPQETQYF. CDR3 nucleotides: TGTGCCAGTAGTACCAGGGACAGGCCCCAAGAGACCCAGTACTTC.

The chain employs TRBV4-3 and TRBJ2-3, with TRBD2 as a possible D gene (5 bases). Germline V CDR1 and CDR2: LGHNA, YSLEER. The CDR3 has 15 residues. V was clipped by 2 bases and J by 6 bases, with 15 bases between them. Here the CDR3 reads CASSQRKGGLDTQYF. CDR3 bases: TGCGCCAGCAGCCAAAGGAAGGGCGGGCTGGATACGCAGTATTTT.

The chain uses TRBV18 and TRBJ1-5, with TRBD1 as a possible D gene (6 bases). CDR1 and CDR2 (germline): KGHSH, LQKENI. The CDR3 contains 14 residues. Trimming pared 8 bases from V and 2 bases from J, leaving 13 bases between. The CDR3 bases are TGTGCCAGCGTACAGGGTGGCGGCAATCAGCCCCAGCATTTT. It translates to CASVQGGGNQPQHF.

V is TRBV2 and J is TRBJ1-2; unclear D gene. The ends were cut back, 5 bases at V and 8 bases at J, with 12 bases in the middle. Germline CDR1 SNHLY, CDR2 FYNNEI. CDR3 length: 12 amino acids. The CDR3 nucleotides read TGTGCCAGCAGTAGCGCGACGGGAGGCTACACCTTC. It translates to CASSSATGGYTF.

A word on this clone: Other DNA variants within this sample encode the same CDR3. This chain links TRBV7-2 with TRBJ2-5, with D perhaps TRBD1 (5 bases). Germline V lookup: CDR1 SGHTA, CDR2 FQGNSA. Trimming left V 2 bases short and J 4 bases short, with 5 bases between. This CDR3 spans 12 amino acids. The CDR3 nucleotides read TGTGCCAGCAGCTTAAGGGGAGAGACCCAGTACTTC. Encoded protein: CASSLRGETQYF.

V is TRBV5-1 and J is TRBJ1-2, with a possible D match to TRBD1 (5 bases). The germline gives CDR1 SGHRS, CDR2 YFSETQ. The CDR3 length is 15 residues. Trimming left V 2 bases short and J 7 bases short, with 18 bases between. This CDR3 reads CASSFGDFSRGGYTF. CDR3 coding DNA: TGCGCCAGCAGCTTCGGGGACTTTTCTCGGGGTGGCTACACCTTC.

The chain links TRBV18 to TRBJ2-7, with 7 bases aligning to TRBD1. This CDR3 is built from 13 residues. CDR1 is KGHSH and CDR2 is LQKENI in the germline V gene. The junction had 2 bases not matched to a gene; V was cut back by 2 bases and J by 4 bases. The CDR3 sequence: CASSPDREYEQYF. The DNA for the CDR3 is TGTGCCAGCTCACCAGACAGGGAATACGAGCAGTACTTC.

The table lists this clone with a count of one. The J gene is TRBJ2-2, the V gene TRBV27, with 10 nucleotides matching TRBD2. The germline V gene has CDR1 MNHEY and CDR2 SMNVEV (reference sequence). There are 16 residues in the CDR3. The junction had 9 bases not matched to a gene; V was cut back by 6 bases and J by 5 bases. CDR3 protein: CASRGLAGGGTGELFF. In DNA form, the CDR3 reads TGTGCCAGCAGGGGGTTAGCGGGAGGAGGGACCGGGGAGCTGTTTTTT.

The chain employs TRBV5-5 and TRBJ1-6; no clear D gene. Germline assignment: CDR1 SGHKS and CDR2 YYEKEE (reference sequence). V shed 3 bases and J shed 7 bases, with 23 bases lying between them. The CDR3 runs 18 residues. The chain's CDR3 is CASSYDVLLRAGNSPLHF. The CDR3 region has the DNA TGTGCCAGCAGCTACGACGTCCTTTTAAGGGCGGGAAATTCACCCCTCCACTTT.

V usage is TRBV28 and J usage is TRBJ2-7; D might be TRBD1 (6 bases). Deletions cut 3 bases from V and 5 bases from J, with 14 bases between. From germline, CDR1 is MDHEN and CDR2 SYDVKM. This CDR3 spans 14 amino acids. Here the CDR3 reads CASSFLQGVDEQYF. The CDR3 bases are TGTGCCAGCAGTTTTCTACAGGGAGTCGACGAGCAGTACTTC.